A selection of T cell receptor beta chains follows, all from one sample in a study of blood T cell repertoires in COVID-19. This table comes from immunoSEQ multiplex PCR, and its TCRdb copy is limited to in-frame clones, with some not included. Here the sample spans about 170,000 clones, 90% to 95% being singletons. Sequencing used peripheral blood. The source is a man aged 50-59 years with acute or convalescent COVID-19. Both conserved end residues are part of each CDR3. Fields, in order: V gene, D gene, J gene, clone size, CDR3 DNA, CDR3 protein. The D gene is left open where the match is weak. Clone size is given for some rows only: seen once, a few or many times, or a class if the clone is expanded.

TRBV6-7,TRBD1,TRBJ1-2,.,TGTGCCAGCAGTTACTCTACGGAGGGGCAGGGGGCGGTAGGCTATGGCTACACCTTC,CASSYSTEGQGAVGYGYTF
TRBV2,.,TRBJ2-7,.,TGTGCCAGCAGTGCAGGGGGGTATGGGGAGCAGTACTTC,CASSAGGYGEQYF
TRBV11-1,.,TRBJ2-3,.,TGTGCCAGCAGCCCTCACACGGGGGCAGATACGCAGTATTTT,CASSPHTGADTQYF
TRBV6-6,TRBD1,TRBJ1-5,.,TGTGCCAGCACCCAGCGACAGGGGGGTCAGCCCCAGCATTTT,CASTQRQGGQPQHF
TRBV15,TRBD2,TRBJ2-2,.,TGTGCCACCAGCAGTACTAGCGACACCGGGGAGCTGTTTTTT,CATSSTSDTGELFF
TRBV28,.,TRBJ1-3,once,TGTGCCAGCAGTTCCACGGCGGCTGGAAACACCATATATTTT,CASSSTAAGNTIYF
TRBV9,.,TRBJ1-4,.,TGTGCCAGCAGCGAGACAGGTCGGGCAACTAATGAAAAACTGTTTTTT,CASSETGRATNEKLFF
TRBV20-1,.,TRBJ1-2,.,TGCAGTGCTAGGCATCCTCAGGGCTACACCTTC,CSARHPQGYTF
TRBV5-8,.,TRBJ2-3,.,TGTGCCAGCAGCTTGCACAGGGGGGGGCTCACAGATACGCAGTATTTT,CASSLHRGGLTDTQYF
TRBV19,TRBD1,TRBJ1-2,.,TGTGCCAGTATTCCGGGACAGCCCCACTATGGCTACACCTTC,CASIPGQPHYGYTF
TRBV7-9,TRBD1,TRBJ2-5,.,TGTGCCAGCAGCGCATCGACAGGGATGGGGACCCAGTACTTC,CASSASTGMGTQYF
TRBV10-3,TRBD2,TRBJ2-5,.,TGTGCCATCAGGGAAGCGGGAGGTTTACAGACCCAGTACTTC,CAIREAGGLQTQYF
TRBV3-1/TRBV3-2,TRBD1,TRBJ2-5,.,TGTGCCAGCAGCCAACCCCCAAACCCTCGACAGGGGGAAGAGACCCAGTACTTC,CASSQPPNPRQGEETQYF
TRBV6-6,.,TRBJ1-1,.,TGTGCCAGCAGCCCGACATCGGGATACACTGAAGCTTTCTTT,CASSPTSGYTEAFF
TRBV15,.,TRBJ1-6,.,TGTGCCACCAGCAGCGGGGTAACGAATTCACCCCTCCACTTT,CATSSGVTNSPLHF
TRBV3-1/TRBV3-2,TRBD1,TRBJ1-1,.,TGTGCCAGCAGCCAGACAGGGGACACTGAAGCTTTCTTT,CASSQTGDTEAFF
TRBV18,TRBD2,TRBJ2-5,.,TGTGCCAGCTCACCACCTATTAGCGGGGCCGGGGAGACCCAGTACTTC,CASSPPISGAGETQYF
TRBV7-8,.,TRBJ1-3,.,TGTGCCAGCAGCTTAGGCAGAACGGGAGGTCTCGGAAACACCATATATTTT,CASSLGRTGGLGNTIYF
TRBV6-5,TRBD2,TRBJ2-2,.,TGTGCCAGCAGCGGGAGGGCCGCAGGGGAGCTGTTTTTT,CASSGRAAGELFF
TRBV14,.,TRBJ2-1,.,TGTGCCAGCAGCCTCCGGACAGACAATGAGCAGTTCTTC,CASSLRTDNEQFF
TRBV28,TRBD1,TRBJ1-5,.,TGTGCCAGCAGTTTAGGGGGACAGGGGTGGCAGCCCCAGCATTTT,CASSLGGQGWQPQHF
TRBV7-2,.,TRBJ1-1,once,TGTGCCAGCAGCTTATCCGTGAACACTGAAGCTTTCTTT,CASSLSVNTEAFF
TRBV5-6,.,TRBJ2-2,.,TGTGCCAGCAGCTTAAAGGATTACAGGGGGGAGCTGTTTTTT,CASSLKDYRGELFF
TRBV5-6,.,TRBJ1-4,once,TGTGCCAGCAGCATACAGGGAAGAGCAACTAATGAAAAACTGTTTTTT,CASSIQGRATNEKLFF
TRBV6-5,.,TRBJ1-3,few,TGTGCCAGCAGTTACGGAACCGGGACAACTGGAAACACCATATATTTT,CASSYGTGTTGNTIYF
TRBV7-9,.,TRBJ1-2,.,TGTGCCAGCAGCTCCAAGCTGGACACCTTC,CASSSKLDTF
TRBV6-5,.,TRBJ1-1,.,TGTGCCAGCACAAGAACACTGAACACTGAAGCTTTCTTT,CASTRTLNTEAFF
TRBV7-2,.,TRBJ1-1,.,TGTGCCAGCAGCTTTGACGGAGAGGCTTTCTTT,CASSFDGEAFF
TRBV27,.,TRBJ1-1,.,TGTGCCAGCAGTCCGCTGACAGTGGGGACTGAAGCTTTCTTT,CASSPLTVGTEAFF
TRBV7-9,TRBD2,TRBJ2-3,.,TGTGCCAGCACCGAGACTAGCGGGGCTGGTACAGATACGCAGTATTTT,CASTETSGAGTDTQYF
TRBV3-1/TRBV3-2,.,TRBJ2-3,.,TGTGCCAGCAGCCAAGCCGGGCAGGGGTTTAGGCCCCGAGGTACGCAGTATTTT,CASSQAGQGFRPRGTQYF
TRBV24-1,.,TRBJ2-1,.,TGTGCCACCAGTGATTCACGGGGAGGGGGGGATGAGCAGTTCTTC,CATSDSRGGGDEQFF
TRBV11-2,.,TRBJ1-3,few,TGTGCCAGCAGCTTAGCGTCTGGAAACACCATATATTTT,CASSLASGNTIYF
TRBV6-2/TRBV6-3,TRBD1,TRBJ1-1,.,TGTGCCAGCAGTTACGCCCTTGGGACAGGGGAAACGAACACTGAAGCTTTCTTT,CASSYALGTGETNTEAFF
TRBV10-3,TRBD1,TRBJ2-6,.,TGTGCCATCAGTGACACAGGGGCTGGGGCCAACGTCCTGACTTTC,CAISDTGAGANVLTF
TRBV5-1,.,TRBJ2-1,.,TGCGCCAGCAACCGGGAGCGCCCGACCTACAATGAGCAGTTCTTC,CASNRERPTYNEQFF
TRBV5-1,TRBD1,TRBJ2-1,.,TGCGCCAGCAGCATTAGGACAGGGGGCCCTCGCTCCTACAATGAGCAGTTCTTC,CASSIRTGGPRSYNEQFF
TRBV18,TRBD1,TRBJ1-2,.,TGTGCCAGCTCACCGTGGACAGGGGGACGAGGCTACACCTTC,CASSPWTGGRGYTF
TRBV6-4,.,TRBJ2-7,once,TGTGCCAGCAGTGAAGACAACAGGGTCAGGGGCTACGAGCAGTACTTC,CASSEDNRVRGYEQYF